Listed here are 14 T cell receptor beta chains from one sample, sequenced in a study of shared clonotypes between healthy human individuals. TCRdb keeps only in-frame clones here, not all; method: immunoSEQ multiplex PCR. The sample lists under 2,500,000 clones; more than 90% were seen once. Material for sequencing was naive CD4+ T cells sorted from blood. The sample's subset: CD45RA+ positively selected. The receptors come from a man aged 18-30 years in good health.

This chain connects TRBV18 to TRBJ2-5; the D gene is possibly TRBD2 (5 bases). Trimming cost V 6 bases and J 0 bases, with 11 bases left between them. The germline gives CDR1 KGHSH, CDR2 LQKENI. This CDR3 comprises 14 residues. The CDR3 reads CASSPTGYQETQYF. Here the CDR3 DNA reads TGTGCCAGCTCCCCGACGGGGTACCAAGAGACCCAGTACTTC.

J is TRBJ2-5 and V is TRBV18; D remains ambiguous. V was cut by 0 bases and J by 6 bases, with 5 bases left in between. CDR1 KGHSH and CDR2 LQKENI come from the germline V gene. The CDR3 spans 12 residues. The chain's CDR3 is CASSPPVQTQYF. In nucleotides, the CDR3 is TGTGCCAGCTCACCACCGGTCCAGACCCAGTACTTC.

Details on this clone: Other DNA sequences within the sample encode an identical CDR3. The genes are TRBV5-5 and TRBJ1-5; D is uncertain. The CDR3 has 13 residues. Trimming shortened V by 0 bases and J by 4 bases, and 5 bases separated the two germline ends. Germline CDR1 and CDR2: SGHKS and YYEKEE (reference sequence). The chain's CDR3 is CASSLEVNQPQHF. The CDR3 DNA reads as TGTGCCAGCAGCTTGGAAGTAAATCAGCCCCAGCATTTT.

The gene calls are TRBV11-2 and TRBJ2-3; TRBD2 is a possible D gene (5 bases). Germline V gene sequence: CDR1 SGHAT, CDR2 FQNNGV. The CDR3 totals 15 residues. V lost 2 bases and J 0 bases, leaving 9 bases between the germline ends. CDR3 residues: CASSLRASSTDTQYF. As DNA, the CDR3 is TGTGCCAGCAGCTTAAGGGCTAGCAGCACAGATACGCAGTATTTT.

The chain joins TRBV29-1 to TRBJ2-7; 8 bases are a match to TRBD2. The CDR3 length is 17 residues. V lost 4 bases and J lost 3; bases outside the gene matches: 17. Germline values: CDR1 SQVTM, CDR2 ANQGSEA. The CDR3 here is CSVGRLLAAGGFYEQYF. Written as DNA, the CDR3 is TGCAGCGTTGGAAGATTGTTAGCGGCGGGAGGATTCTACGAGCAGTACTTC.

The chain has TRBV2 and TRBJ2-7, with a weak D call TRBD2 (6 bases). V lost 8 bases and J 3 bases, leaving 17 bases between the germline ends. The CDR3 totals 14 residues. Germline lookup yields CDR1 SNHLY and CDR2 FYNNEI. The CDR3 here is CASRGSFLYYEQYF. In DNA, the CDR3 is TGTGCCAGCCGGGGGTCCTTTCTTTACTACGAGCAGTACTTC.

As for this clone: The same CDR3 can be traced to other DNA sequences in this sample. The chain couples TRBV2 to TRBJ2-2; no clear D gene. The germline V gene encodes CDR1 SNHLY and CDR2 FYNNEI. CDR3 length: 14 residues. The ends were cut back, 4 bases at V and 1 base at J, with 7 bases in the middle. Written as DNA, the CDR3 is TGTGCCAGCAGTGTCAGCCGGAACACCGGGGAGCTGTTTTTT. It translates to CASSVSRNTGELFF.

This chain uses TRBV6-1 with TRBJ1-2; D not resolved. V shed 3 bases and J shed 6 bases, with 20 bases lying between them. CDR1 and CDR2 (germline): MNHNS, SASEGT. The CDR3 spans 16 residues. The chain's CDR3 is CASSENLRPPRDGYTF. The CDR3 DNA sequence: TGTGCCAGCAGTGAGAACCTTAGACCCCCTCGAGATGGCTACACCTTC.

The chain recombines TRBV5-1 with TRBJ2-7, with D possibly being TRBD1 (5 bases). Germline CDR1 reads SGHRS; CDR2 reads YFSETQ. The CDR3 is 14 amino acids. V was trimmed by 0 bases and J by 7 bases, leaving 14 bases between them. In DNA form, the CDR3 reads TGCGCCAGCAGCTTGGAGGGGATCTCTCAGGAGCAGTACTTC. This translates into CASSLEGISQEQYF.

J is TRBJ2-3 and V is TRBV29-1, with a possible D match to TRBD2 (5 bases). Germline V lookup: CDR1 SQVTM, CDR2 ANQGSEA. This CDR3 region has 13 residues. Trimming cost V 8 bases and J 1 base, with 13 bases left between them. In DNA form, the CDR3 reads TGCAGCTTCGAAGCGGACGGCACAGATACGCAGTATTTT. Translating gives CSFEADGTDTQYF.

V is TRBV10-3 and J is TRBJ2-6, with 7 bases matching TRBD2. The germline gives CDR1 ENHRY, CDR2 SYGVKD. J was trimmed by 0 bases and V by 10 bases; bases with no gene match: 6. The CDR3 spans 15 residues. CDR3 region: CATGEGPSGANVLTF. In DNA, the CDR3 is TGTGCCACCGGGGAGGGTCCCTCTGGGGCCAACGTCCTGACTTTC.

About this clone itself: The same CDR3 is also encoded by other DNA sequences in this sample. V is TRBV7-9 and J is TRBJ2-4; 9 nucleotides align to TRBD1. The ends lost 3 bases at V and 1 base at J; junction bases unmatched: 1. Per the germline V gene, CDR1 is SEHNR and CDR2 is FQNEAQ (reference sequence). This CDR3 has 15 amino acids. The CDR3 DNA is TGTGCCAGCAGCTTGGGACAGGGTGCCAAAAACATTCAGTACTTC. Its protein product is CASSLGQGAKNIQYF.

Concerning this clone itself: Mismatch with germline at one junction end may stem from a read error. The chain employs TRBV7-7 and TRBJ2-5; tentatively, D is TRBD2 (5 bases). CDR1 SSHAT and CDR2 FNYEAQ come from the germline V gene (reference sequence). The CDR3 consists of 15 residues. CDR3 DNA sequence: TGTGCTAGCAGCTTAGCAGCATCTACGGGGGAGACCCAGTACTTC. Translation gives CASSLAASTGETQYF.

The J gene is TRBJ1-6, the V gene TRBV18; tentative D call: TRBD1 (6 bases). The V end was cut by 6 bases, the J end by 7 bases, with 16 bases between. Germline V gene data show CDR1 as KGHSH and CDR2 as LQKENI. The CDR3 totals 15 residues. The CDR3 DNA follows: TGTGCCAGCTCCCCCCAGGGGCGCGGGAATTCACCCCTCCACTTT. Encoded protein: CASSPQGRGNSPLHF.